This T cell receptor beta chain was found in a study of long-term antiretroviral therapy in people with HIV. Study observations and caveats: From the mid-2000s to the late 2010s, blood was obtained, possibly while participants received older ART regimens.

Per individual, the PBMC samples numbered at least one pre-ART and at least two post-ART. Comments on this clone: Its antigen is not known.

Trimming took off 5 bases at V and 4 bases at J, with 14 bases between the two ends. Per germline, CDR1 SGHAT and CDR2 FQNNGV. The CDR3 is 14 amino acids. An immunoSEQ assay, version v3.0, was performed at survey level. Method: immunoSEQ multiplex PCR; TCRdb's copy keeps in-frame clones and lacks some. The sample contains some 16,000 clones, roughly nine tenths of which appear only once. The receptor was derived from a woman in her 40s with HIV. Material: unsorted PBMCs, obtained 0.6 years after starting antiretroviral therapy. This sequence joins TRBV11-2 and TRBJ1-2; D perhaps matches TRBD1 (6 bases). CDR3 residues: CASSKTLQGYGYTF. The CDR3 nucleotides read TGTGCCAGCAGCAAGACATTACAGGGCTATGGCTACACCTTC.